The 27 T cell receptor beta chains presented below share a single source sample, sequenced in a study of blood T cell repertoires in COVID-19. Method: immunoSEQ multiplex PCR; TCRdb's copy keeps in-frame clones and lacks some. The profile shows roughly 41,000 clones, less than 80% of them singletons. Specimen: peripheral blood. Receptors were obtained from a man aged 70 or older with COVID-19, enrolled during active disease.

The chain is built from TRBV6-2 or TRBV6-3 and TRBJ1-2, with 10 bases matching TRBD1. The J segment lost 8 bases and the V segment lost 5 bases, leaving 5 bases of the junction unmatched. CDR3 length: 13 amino acids. Germline CDR1 reads MNHEY; CDR2 reads SVGEGT. The CDR3 sequence is CASSTRTGGGYTF. DNA of the CDR3: TGTGCCAGCAGTACCCGGACAGGGGGAGGCTACACCTTC.

This clone showed up just once. The chain is built from TRBV7-2 and TRBJ1-6, with D uncertain. Germline CDR1 and CDR2: SGHTA and FQGNSA. V dropped 10 bases and J dropped 6 bases, with 13 bases sitting between them. The CDR3 has 13 amino acids. As DNA, the CDR3 is TGTGCCACCGGACCGGGAGGTAATTCACCCCTCCACTTT. Its translation: CATGPGGNSPLHF. The full variable domain, rest sourced from reference TRBV7-2 and TRBJ1-6, is GAGVSQSPSNKVTEKGKDVELRCDPISGHTALYWYRQSLGQGLEFLIYFQGNSAPDKSGLPSDRFSAERTGGSVSTLTIQRTQQEDSAVYLCATGPGGNSPLHFGNGTRLTVT.

The chain is built from TRBV7-9 and TRBJ2-1, with D perhaps TRBD2 (5 bases). The ends were cut back, 3 bases at V and 5 bases at J, with 8 bases in the middle. Germline CDR1 reads SEHNR; CDR2 reads FQNEAQ (reference sequence). The CDR3 sequence is 13 residues long. CDR3 sequence: CASSFLANNEQFF. Here the CDR3 DNA reads TGTGCCAGCAGCTTTCTAGCCAACAATGAGCAGTTCTTC.

The CDR3 protein is CASSIGDSYNEQFF. In nucleotides, the CDR3 is TGTGCCAGTAGTATAGGGGACAGCTACAATGAGCAGTTCTTC. V usage is TRBV19 and J usage is TRBJ2-1; 7 bases match TRBD1. After removal of 1 base from V and 3 bases from J, the junction contained 0 bases not matched to a gene. Germline V gives CDR1 LNHDA, CDR2 SQIVND (reference sequence). The CDR3 extends over 14 amino acids.

The gene calls are TRBV19 and TRBJ1-3, with 9 bases lining up with TRBD1. The germline V gene encodes CDR1 LNHDA and CDR2 SQIVND (reference sequence). This CDR3 is 12 amino acids long. V dropped 9 bases and J dropped 7; count of bases not matched to a gene: 4. The CDR3 bases are TGTGCCAGCGCGACAGGGGGTAACACCATATATTTT. Amino acids: CASATGGNTIYF. The variable domain in full, completed from reference TRBV19 and TRBJ1-3, reads DGGITQSPKYLFRKEGQNVTLSCEQNLNHDAMYWYRQDPGQGLRLIYYSQIVNDFQKGDIAEGYSVSREKKESFPLTVTSAQKNPTAFYLCASATGGNTIYFGEGSWLTVV.

V gene TRBV7-2 combines with J gene TRBJ2-7, with a tentative D call TRBD1 (5 bases). V lost 5 bases and J lost 9, with 17 bases in between. Germline CDR1 SGHTA, CDR2 FQGNSA. This CDR3 has 13 amino acids. Here the CDR3 reads CASSTSTGIGQYF. DNA for the CDR3: TGTGCCAGCAGCACAAGCACAGGTATAGGGCAGTACTTC.

This clone was found a few times. V and J are TRBV10-3 and TRBJ1-3, with D maybe TRBD1 (6 bases). The CDR3 loop spans 14 amino acids. Germline V CDR1 and CDR2: ENHRY, SYGVKD. V was trimmed by 6 bases and J by 10 bases, leaving 19 bases between them. The CDR3 DNA reads TGTGCCATCAGAGACAGGCGGGGGACGTCGACCATATATTTT. This sequence encodes CAIRDRRGTSTIYF.

Notes on this clone: The sample holds other DNA sequences that translate to the same CDR3. The genes are TRBV19 and TRBJ2-2; D uncertain. Germline CDR1 and CDR2: LNHDA and SQIVND (reference sequence). Trimming removed 2 bases from V and 5 bases from J, with 3 bases in between. This CDR3 spans 12 amino acids. This CDR3 is CASSISTGELFF. Written as DNA, the CDR3 is TGTGCCAGTAGTATATCGACCGGGGAGCTGTTTTTT.

The rearrangement links TRBV11-3 to TRBJ2-7; the match to TRBD1 covers 8 bases. Germline loops: CDR1 SGHNT, CDR2 YENEEA. V lost 5 bases, J lost 7 bases, and 7 bases stayed unmatched. The CDR3 is 13 amino acids. CDR3 sequence (DNA): TGTGCCAGCAGCCGTGACAGGGGAGGTGAGCAGTACTTC. This codes for CASSRDRGGEQYF.

The rearrangement joins TRBV20-1 to TRBJ2-7; 7 bases map to TRBD1. CDR1 and CDR2 from the germline V gene are DFQATT and SNEGSKA (reference sequence). J lost 13 bases, V lost 2 bases, and 8 bases had no gene match. CDR3 length: 11 amino acids. CDR3 sequence reads: CSARRGTGVYF. DNA for the CDR3: TGCAGTGCTAGAAGGGGCACAGGGGTTTACTTC.

The table lists this clone with a few counts. This CDR3 reads CASSQDFSGDTGELFF. As DNA, the CDR3 is TGCGCCAGCAGCCAAGATTTTAGCGGGGACACCGGGGAGCTGTTTTTT. The gene calls are TRBV4-3 and TRBJ2-2; 8 positions match TRBD2. Germline V CDR1 and CDR2: LGHNA, YSLEER. The CDR3 is 16 amino acids. With V trimmed by 0 bases and J by 3 bases, 3 bases remained unmatched.

This clone was found a few times. In DNA, the CDR3 is TGTGCCAGTAAAGCGGGTATTAGCACAGATACGCAGTATTTT. Protein sequence: CASKAGISTDTQYF. The chain joins TRBV2 to TRBJ2-3; D is possibly TRBD2 (6 bases). CDR3 length: 14 amino acids. Trimming left V 9 bases short and J 0 bases short, with 13 bases between. Germline values: CDR1 SNHLY, CDR2 FYNNEI.

The sample holds one count of this clone. CDR3 in amino acids: CASSTERGGADTQYF. The CDR3 nucleotides are TGCGCCAGCAGCACCGAGCGGGGGGGCGCAGATACGCAGTATTTT. This chain uses TRBV4-3 with TRBJ2-3; 10 bases line up with TRBD2. The length of the CDR3 is 15 residues. Trimming took 5 bases from V and 4 from J; bases not matched to a gene: 6. Looked up from germline, CDR1 is LGHNA and CDR2 is YSLEER.

The sample holds one count of this clone. V and J are TRBV5-1 and TRBJ2-1; D call uncertain. Per germline, CDR1 SGHRS and CDR2 YFSETQ. V lost 0 bases to trimming and J lost 0 bases, with 10 bases between them. The CDR3 runs 16 residues. CDR3 sequence reads: CASSLGLPSSYNEQFF. The CDR3 DNA reads as TGCGCCAGCAGCTTGGGCTTGCCGAGCTCCTACAATGAGCAGTTCTTC.

The chain employs TRBV7-3 and TRBJ2-1; 9 positions agree with TRBD2. Germline V lookup: CDR1 SGHTA, CDR2 FQGTGA. The trim removed 3 bases at V and 3 bases at J, leaving 3 bases unmatched. CDR3 size: 15 residues. CDR3 sequence (DNA): TGTGCCAGCAGCTTCGGACTAGCGAACTACAATGAGCAGTTCTTC. Encoded protein: CASSFGLANYNEQFF.

This clone is medium-sized in the sample. The J gene is TRBJ2-2, the V gene TRBV24-1, with 7 bases that match TRBD2. The J segment lost 5 bases and the V segment lost 6 bases, leaving 2 bases of the junction unmatched. CDR3 length: 13 amino acids. Per germline, CDR1 KGHDR and CDR2 SFDVKD. The CDR3 region is CATSLGGTGELFF. CDR3 sequence (DNA): TGTGCCACCAGTCTGGGGGGGACCGGGGAGCTGTTTTTT.

V usage is TRBV29-1 and J usage is TRBJ2-3, with 7 bases fitting TRBD2. Looked up from germline, CDR1 is SQVTM and CDR2 is ANQGSEA. CDR3 length: 13 residues. V was clipped by 5 bases and J by 2 bases; unmatched bases: 4. CDR3 sequence: CSVRAGYTDTQYF. CDR3 coding DNA: TGCAGCGTTCGAGCGGGATACACAGATACGCAGTATTTT.

For this clone: Other DNA sequences in the same sample also yield this CDR3. The CDR3 loop reads CASSRGMNTEAFF. The CDR3, as DNA: TGCGCCAGCAGTCGAGGCATGAACACTGAAGCTTTCTTT. This chain uses TRBV5-1 with TRBJ1-1; D unresolved. The germline gives CDR1 SGHRS, CDR2 YFSETQ. The CDR3 is 13 amino acids. The ends were cut back, 5 bases at V and 0 bases at J, with 8 bases in the middle.

The rearrangement joins TRBV19 to TRBJ1-1, with 9 bases aligning to TRBD1. Losses at the gene ends were 4 bases for V and 5 bases for J; bases not matched to a gene: 5. The CDR3 is made up of 14 amino acids. Looked up from germline, CDR1 is LNHDA and CDR2 is SQIVND (reference sequence). The DNA of the CDR3 is TGTGCCAGTAGTAGAGACAGGGGGTGGACTGAAGCTTTCTTT. Its protein product is CASSRDRGWTEAFF.

The chain is built from TRBV7-6 and TRBJ2-2; D possibly corresponds to TRBD2 (6 bases). Germline V gene sequence: CDR1 SGHVS, CDR2 FNYEAQ. There are 18 residues in the CDR3. V was cut by 2 bases and J by 5 bases, with 21 bases left in between. The CDR3 sequence: CASSLSWGLQVGTGELFF. CDR3 DNA: TGTGCCAGCAGCTTATCATGGGGACTCCAGGTTGGGACCGGGGAGCTGTTTTTT.

This clone came up a few times. This chain uses TRBV27 with TRBJ1-6, with 11 bases identical to TRBD1. V shed 3 bases, J shed 5 bases, and the junction held 0 bases outside the gene matches. The length of the CDR3 is 15 residues. CDR1 and CDR2 (germline): MNHEY, SMNVEV (reference sequence). CDR3 nucleotides: TGTGCCAGCAGTTTGGGACAGGGGGATAATTCACCCCTCCACTTT. It is translated as CASSLGQGDNSPLHF.

The gene calls are TRBV6-5 and TRBJ1-5; a weak D match, TRBD1 (6 bases). The germline CDR1 and CDR2 sequences are MNHEY and SVGAGI. V dropped 8 bases and J dropped 0 bases, with 14 bases sitting between them. This CDR3 region has 15 residues. CDR3 sequence reads: CASLRDTYSNQPQHF. CDR3 in DNA: TGTGCCAGCCTTCGGGACACTTATAGCAATCAGCCCCAGCATTTT.

The J gene is TRBJ2-1, the V gene TRBV15, with TRBD2 identical over 14 bases. The CDR3 runs 17 residues. Germline assignment: CDR1 LNHNV and CDR2 YYDKDF (reference sequence). V was pared by 11 bases and J by 7 bases, with 16 bases of the junction left unmatched. CDR3 in DNA: TGTGCCCCCGCCCTGACTAGCGGGAGGGTTAAGGAAAATGAGCAGTTCTTC. This gives the protein CAPALTSGRVKENEQFF.

The chain has TRBV5-1 and TRBJ1-3; a possible D gene is TRBD1 (6 bases). CDR3 length: 17 residues. V lost 0 bases and J 0 bases, leaving 13 bases between the germline ends. Germline V gene sequence: CDR1 SGHRS, CDR2 YFSETQ. The CDR3 loop is CASSLVQGPGSGNTIYF. CDR3 in DNA: TGCGCCAGCAGCTTGGTCCAGGGGCCAGGCTCTGGAAACACCATATATTTT.

The chain has TRBV7-2 and TRBJ2-1; 13 positions match TRBD2. This CDR3 spans 17 amino acids. The V gene's germline CDR1 is SGHTA and CDR2 FQGNSA. V was clipped by 5 bases and J by 5 bases; unmatched bases: 9. In DNA, the CDR3 is TGTGCCAGCAGCCCCAGACTAGCGGGGGGCCTTGACAATGAGCAGTTCTTC. Translation gives CASSPRLAGGLDNEQFF.

This chain connects TRBV29-1 to TRBJ2-3, with D possibly matching TRBD2 (5 bases). The CDR3 length is 14 residues. The germline V gene has CDR1 SQVTM and CDR2 ANQGSEA. The V end was cut by 2 bases, the J end by 0 bases, with 9 bases between. The CDR3 coding sequence is TGCAGCGTTGAATTAGCGTATAGCACAGATACGCAGTATTTT. Protein sequence: CSVELAYSTDTQYF.

This clone was seen only a few times. The rearrangement joins TRBV25-1 to TRBJ1-4; D is undetermined. Germline CDR1 is MGHDK and CDR2 is SYGVNS. The ends were cut back, 2 bases at V and 7 bases at J, with 11 bases in the middle. The CDR3 loop spans 14 amino acids. The DNA for the CDR3 is TGTGCCAGCAGTGAAGGGTTAGGAGGTGAAAAACTGTTTTTT. Amino acid sequence: CASSEGLGGEKLFF. Full variable domain (missing parts from reference TRBV25-1 and TRBJ1-4): EADIYQTPRYLVIGTGKKITLECSQTMGHDKMYWYQQDPGMELHLIHYSYGVNSTEKGDLSSESTVSRIRTEHFPLTLESARPSHTSQYLCASSEGLGGEKLFFGSGTQLSVL.